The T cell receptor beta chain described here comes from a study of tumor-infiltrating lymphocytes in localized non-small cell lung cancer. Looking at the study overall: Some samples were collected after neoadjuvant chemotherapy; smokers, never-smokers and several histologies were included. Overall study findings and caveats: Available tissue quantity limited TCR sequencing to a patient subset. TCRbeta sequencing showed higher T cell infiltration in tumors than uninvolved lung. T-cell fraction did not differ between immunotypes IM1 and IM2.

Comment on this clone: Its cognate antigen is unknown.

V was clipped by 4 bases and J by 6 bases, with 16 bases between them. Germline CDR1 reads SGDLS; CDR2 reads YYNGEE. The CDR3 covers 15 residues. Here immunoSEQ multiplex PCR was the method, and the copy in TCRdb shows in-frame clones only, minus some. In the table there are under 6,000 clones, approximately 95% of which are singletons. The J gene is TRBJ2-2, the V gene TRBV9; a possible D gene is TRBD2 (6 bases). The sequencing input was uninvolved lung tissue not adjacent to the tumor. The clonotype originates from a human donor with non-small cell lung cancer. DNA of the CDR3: TGTGCCAGCAGCCATCTGGAGGGAATGCCCGGGGAGCTGTTTTTT. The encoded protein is CASSHLEGMPGELFF.